This T cell receptor beta chain was identified during a study of cytomegalovirus exposure and HLA in healthy donors. A multiplex PCR was run with 60 Vbeta primers and 13 Jbeta primers. Assay used: immunoSEQ multiplex PCR; TCRdb lists only in-frame clones, some missing. The sample shows about 97,000 clones, 81% of them seen only once. Per germline, CDR1 LNHDA and CDR2 SQIVND (reference sequence). CDR3 length equals 14 residues. V was cut by 5 bases and J by 4 bases, with 15 bases left in between. This clone was counted a few times. This sequence originates from a man aged 40-55 years in good health and CMV-seropositive. Sequencing was carried out using PBMCs. The V gene is TRBV19, the J gene TRBJ2-7; tentative D call: TRBD2 (5 bases). The CDR3 sequence: CASSPPNRGYEQYF. CDR3 bases: TGTGCCAGTAGTCCCCCAAATCGAGGGTACGAGCAGTACTTC.